This T cell receptor (beta chain) derives from a study of blood T cells in healthy people across ages. A second PCR, run for roughly 7 to 11 cycles, used a sample-barcoded 5' primer plus a J-beta primer mix. TCRdb re-derived calls from the 5' RACE reads in MiXCR, one entry per CDR3 protein. The data show roughly 790,000 distinct CDR3 sequences, with roughly 41% seen just once and 20% to 25% held by the top ten. Of note for this clonotype: Its antigen is as yet unknown.

Whole-study results and caveats: Higher naive T cell percentage went strongly together with higher TCR beta diversity.

V was pared by 2 bases and J by 5 bases, with 9 bases between. Germline lookup yields CDR1 GTSNPN and CDR2 SVGIG (reference sequence). This CDR3 region has 12 residues. The rearrangement uses TRBV30 and TRBJ2-5; D not certain. The source of this sequence is a woman aged 55-69 years in good health. Input material: blood. Written as DNA, the CDR3 is TGTGCCTGGAGTCCCTTTGGGGAGACCCAGTACTTC. The encoded protein is CAWSPFGETQYF.